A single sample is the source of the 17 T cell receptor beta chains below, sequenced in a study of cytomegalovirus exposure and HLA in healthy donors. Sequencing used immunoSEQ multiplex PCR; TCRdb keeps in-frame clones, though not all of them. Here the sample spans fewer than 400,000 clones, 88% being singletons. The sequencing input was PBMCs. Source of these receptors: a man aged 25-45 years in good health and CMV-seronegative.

Here the CDR3 reads CASSLVLGGTEAFF. The DNA for the CDR3 is TGTGCCAGCAGCTTAGTCCTGGGAGGCACTGAAGCTTTCTTT. The chain combines TRBV7-2 with TRBJ1-1, with D uncertain. CDR1 and CDR2 from the germline V gene are SGHTA and FQGNSA. CDR3 length: 14 amino acids. Trimming took off 1 base at V and 4 bases at J, with 10 bases between the two ends.

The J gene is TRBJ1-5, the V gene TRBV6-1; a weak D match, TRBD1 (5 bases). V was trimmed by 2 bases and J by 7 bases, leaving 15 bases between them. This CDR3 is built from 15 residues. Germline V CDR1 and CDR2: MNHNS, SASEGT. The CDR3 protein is CASSEKGAKEQPQHF. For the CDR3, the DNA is TGTGCCAGCAGTGAAAAAGGGGCCAAGGAACAGCCCCAGCATTTT.

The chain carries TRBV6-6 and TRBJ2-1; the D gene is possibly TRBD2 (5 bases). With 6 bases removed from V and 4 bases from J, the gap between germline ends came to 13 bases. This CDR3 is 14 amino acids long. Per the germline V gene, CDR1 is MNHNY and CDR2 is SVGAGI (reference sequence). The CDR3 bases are TGTGCCAGCAGGACCGGGATGGGGTACAATGAGCAGTTCTTC. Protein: CASRTGMGYNEQFF.

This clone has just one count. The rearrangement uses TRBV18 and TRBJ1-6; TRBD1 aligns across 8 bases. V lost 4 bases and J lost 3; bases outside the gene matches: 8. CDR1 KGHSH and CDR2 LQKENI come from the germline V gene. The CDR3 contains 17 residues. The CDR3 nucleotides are TGTGCCAGCTCACTAGTTGGGACAGGCAACTATAATTCACCCCTCCACTTT. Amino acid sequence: CASSLVGTGNYNSPLHF.

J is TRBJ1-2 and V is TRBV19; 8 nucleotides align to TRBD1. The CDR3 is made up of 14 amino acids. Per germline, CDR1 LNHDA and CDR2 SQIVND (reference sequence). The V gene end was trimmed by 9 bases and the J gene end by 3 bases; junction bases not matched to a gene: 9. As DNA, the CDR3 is TGTGCCAGCAACCTACAGGGGGGGGACTATGGCTACACCTTC. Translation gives CASNLQGGDYGYTF.

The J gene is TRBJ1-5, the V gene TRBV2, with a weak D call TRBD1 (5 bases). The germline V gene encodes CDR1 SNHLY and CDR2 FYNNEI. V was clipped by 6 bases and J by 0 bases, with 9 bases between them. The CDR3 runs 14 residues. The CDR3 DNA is TGTGCCAGCAGGGCGACAGATAGCAATCAGCCCCAGCATTTT. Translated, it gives CASRATDSNQPQHF.

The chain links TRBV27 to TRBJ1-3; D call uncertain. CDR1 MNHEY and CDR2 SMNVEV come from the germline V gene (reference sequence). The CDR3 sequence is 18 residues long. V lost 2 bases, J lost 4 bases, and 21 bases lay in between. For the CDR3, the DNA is TGTGCCAGCAGTTTACTAGGTACGGCTGGTGGAGAAGGAAACACCATATATTTT. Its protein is CASSLLGTAGGEGNTIYF.

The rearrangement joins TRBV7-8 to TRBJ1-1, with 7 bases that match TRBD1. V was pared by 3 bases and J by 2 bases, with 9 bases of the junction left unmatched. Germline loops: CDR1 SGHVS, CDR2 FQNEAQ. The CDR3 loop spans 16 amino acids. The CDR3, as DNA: TGTGCCAGCAGCTTTTCTTTCCAGGGGGAAAACACTGAAGCTTTCTTT. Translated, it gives CASSFSFQGENTEAFF.

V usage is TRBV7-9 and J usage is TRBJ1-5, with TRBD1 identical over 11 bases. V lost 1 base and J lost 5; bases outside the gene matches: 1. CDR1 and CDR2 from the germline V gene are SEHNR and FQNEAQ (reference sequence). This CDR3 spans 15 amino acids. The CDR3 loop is CASSLGTGGDQPQHF. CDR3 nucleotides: TGTGCCAGCAGCTTAGGGACAGGGGGCGATCAGCCCCAGCATTTT.

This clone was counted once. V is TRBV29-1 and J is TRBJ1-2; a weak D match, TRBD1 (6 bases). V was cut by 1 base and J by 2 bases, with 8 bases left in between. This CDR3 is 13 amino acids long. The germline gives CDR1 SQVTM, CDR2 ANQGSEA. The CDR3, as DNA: TGCAGCGTTGAAGGAGGGGGAAACTATGGCTACACCTTC. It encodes CSVEGGGNYGYTF.

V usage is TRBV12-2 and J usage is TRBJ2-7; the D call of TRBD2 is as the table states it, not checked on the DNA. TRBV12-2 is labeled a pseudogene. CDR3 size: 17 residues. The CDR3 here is CASRSNYRDFSTYEQYF. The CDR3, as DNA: TGTGCAAGTCGCTCGAATTACCGGGACTTTTCAACCTACGAGCAGTACTTC.

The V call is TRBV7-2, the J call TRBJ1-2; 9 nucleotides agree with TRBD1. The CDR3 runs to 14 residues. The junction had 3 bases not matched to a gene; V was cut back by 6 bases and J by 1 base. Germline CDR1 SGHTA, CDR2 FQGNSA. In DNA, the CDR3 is TGTGCCAGCAGTTTGACAGGGGGTAACTATGGCTACACCTTC. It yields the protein CASSLTGGNYGYTF.

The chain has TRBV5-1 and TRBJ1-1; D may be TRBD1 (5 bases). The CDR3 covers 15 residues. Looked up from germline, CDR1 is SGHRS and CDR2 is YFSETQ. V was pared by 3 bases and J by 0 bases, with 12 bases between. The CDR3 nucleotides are TGCGCCAGCAGCTCCCCAGGGTCAATGAACACTGAAGCTTTCTTT. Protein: CASSSPGSMNTEAFF.

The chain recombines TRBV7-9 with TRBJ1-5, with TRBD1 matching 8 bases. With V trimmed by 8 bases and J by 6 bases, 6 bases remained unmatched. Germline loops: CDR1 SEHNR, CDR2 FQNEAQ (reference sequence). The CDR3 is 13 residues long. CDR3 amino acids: CASGTGGIQPQHF. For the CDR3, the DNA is TGTGCCAGCGGCACAGGGGGGATTCAGCCCCAGCATTTT.

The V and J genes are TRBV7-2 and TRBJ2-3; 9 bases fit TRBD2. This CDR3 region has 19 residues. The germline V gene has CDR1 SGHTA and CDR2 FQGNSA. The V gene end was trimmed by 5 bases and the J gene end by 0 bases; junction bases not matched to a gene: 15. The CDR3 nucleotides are TGTGCCAGCAGCCTTTGGGGTAGCGGGGGCCTGTATAGCACAGATACGCAGTATTTT. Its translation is CASSLWGSGGLYSTDTQYF.

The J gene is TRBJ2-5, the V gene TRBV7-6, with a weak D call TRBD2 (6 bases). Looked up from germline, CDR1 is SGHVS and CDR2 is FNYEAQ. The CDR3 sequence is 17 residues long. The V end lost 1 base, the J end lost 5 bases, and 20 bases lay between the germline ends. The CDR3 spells CASSLVGGRDWGETQYF. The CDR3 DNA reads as TGTGCCAGCAGCTTAGTAGGTGGCAGGGACTGGGGGGAGACCCAGTACTTC.

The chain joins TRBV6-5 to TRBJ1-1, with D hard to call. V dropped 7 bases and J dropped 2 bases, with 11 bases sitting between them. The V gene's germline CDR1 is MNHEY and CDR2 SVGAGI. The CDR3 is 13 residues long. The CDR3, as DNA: TGTGCCAGCACTCTAGGACTTAACACTGAAGCTTTCTTT. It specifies CASTLGLNTEAFF.